This TCR beta chain emerged from a study of T cells in Graves' hyperthyroidism and ophthalmopathy. CDR3 length: 16 residues. V lost 7 bases and J 1 base, leaving 18 bases between the germline ends. Germline lookup yields CDR1 MGHDK and CDR2 SYGVNS. Pregnant or lactating patients were excluded, as were those with uncontrolled infection or other autoimmune disease. The source material, RNA transcripts, was used to amplify TCR beta CDR3 regions. With the HTBI primer set, the TCR CDR3 went through a first round of RT-PCR. One entry per CDR3 protein results from TCRdb running MiXCR on the multiplex PCR reads. In the table there are over 700,000 distinct CDR3 sequences, roughly 32% of which are singletons.

The material sequenced was blood. This TCR came from a woman aged 40 to 55 with Graves' hyperthyroidism. This chain joins TRBV25-1 and TRBJ2-3; no clear D gene. CDR3 coding DNA: TGTGCCAGCAATACTGCTTACAGCCAAGGCACAGATACGCAGTATTTT. This sequence encodes CASNTAYSQGTDTQYF.